The rows below give T cell receptor delta chains drawn from one sample of a study of gamma-delta chains in newborns, infants, children. With CATT, TCRdb re-called clones from the reads. The table lists more than 9,000 delta-chain clones, 3.5% of them singletons. Sequencing was done on a sample of blood. These receptors were taken from a child who was a newborn, infant or young child, either healthy, febrile or measles-vaccinated (not recorded which). Both conserved end residues are part of each CDR3. The D gene is left open where the match is weak. Clone size appears in some rows only: once, few, many, or a class for an expanded clone.

clone_size,d_call,v_call,j_call,cdr3_nt,cdr3_aa
few,TRDD3,TRDV1,TRDJ3,TGTGCTCTTGGGTCCTTGGGGAGGAGACCTGGGGGAAGCTCCTGGGACACCCGACAGATGTTTTTC,CALGSLGRRPGGSSWDTRQMFF
few,TRDD3,TRDV1,TRDJ1,TGTGCTCTTGGGGAAGTCGCCTCGGGATACTGTTCGGGGGTCATCTTT,CALGEVASGYCSGVIF
.,.,TRDV2,TRDJ1,TGTGCCTGTGACACCGTTCGGGTAAGGTACGGCACCGATAAACTCATCTTT,CACDTVRVRYGTDKLIF
medium-sized,.,TRDV2,TRDJ1,TGTGCCTGTTTCGGCCTTCCCCCCGACTACACCGATAAACTCATCTTT,CACFGLPPDYTDKLIF
.,.,TRDV1,TRDJ1,TGTGCTCTTGGGGAACCCTGGAACACCGATAAACTCATCTTT,CALGEPWNTDKLIF
medium-sized,TRDD3,TRAV29/DV5,TRDJ1,TGTGCAGCAAGCGCGACTTTTATCTGGGGGATACGTGGGAACACCGATAAACTCATCTTT,CAASATFIWGIRGNTDKLIF
few,.,TRDV1,TRDJ1,TGTGCTCTTGGGGAACGGGGGTTTATCGATAAACTCATCTTT,CALGERGFIDKLIF
few,TRDD3,TRDV1,TRDJ2,TGTGCTCTTGGGGATCCGCCTACTGGGGGACGCTTGACAGCACAACTCTTCTTT,CALGDPPTGGRLTAQLFF
few,TRDD3,TRDV1,TRDJ1,TGTGCTCTTGGGGAACGAGGGACTGGGGGATTTACCGATAAACTCATCTTT,CALGERGTGGFTDKLIF
.,.,TRDV1,TRDJ1,TGTGCTCTTGGGGAAACAGTCTCCCCGGCTCCCCTATCGTACACCGATAAACTCATCTTC,CALGETVSPAPLSYTDKLIF
few,TRDD3,TRDV1,TRDJ1,TGTGCTCTTGGGGCCCGAATACTGGGGGCTCCGTACACCGATAAACTCATCTTT,CALGARILGAPYTDKLIF
medium-sized,TRDD3,TRDV2,TRDJ1,TGTGCCTGTGCCTCGGTCACTGGGGGATACCCAGACCGGAAATACACCGATAAACTCATCTTT,CACASVTGGYPDRKYTDKLIF
few,TRDD3,TRDV1,TRDJ1,TGTGCTCTTGGGGAAGACGGATCGGTACTGGGGGATACGCCTCCTACCGATAAACTCATCTTT,CALGEDGSVLGDTPPTDKLIF
.,TRDD3,TRAV29/DV5,TRDJ1,TGTGCAGCAAGCAGCACGGGATACGGGGCGACGTGGGGTAAACTCATCTTT,CAASSTGYGATWGKLIF
few,TRDD3,TRDV2,TRDJ3,TGTGCCTGTGACGCCCCGCCGACTGGGGGATACCCCTCCTGGGACACCCGACAGATGTTTTTC,CACDAPPTGGYPSWDTRQMFF
.,.,TRDV1,TRDJ1,TGTGCTCTTGGGGAAAAGAACCCCGGGACCTCCTTACTGGGCTTAAGACCGTACACCGATAAACTCATCTTT,CALGEKNPGTSLLGLRPYTDKLIF
few,TRDD3,TRDV1,TRDJ1,TGTGCTCTTGGGGAACTATATCACGATGGGGGATTTTACACCGATAAACTCATCTTT,CALGELYHDGGFYTDKLIF
few,TRDD3,TRDV2,TRDJ1,TGTGCCTGTGACACCGTAGGGCTGGGGGAGGATTCCGATAAACTCATCTTT,CACDTVGLGEDSDKLIF
.,TRDD3,TRDV2,TRDJ3,TGTGCCTGTGACACTGTACTGGGGGATGGGTCCTCCTGGGACACCCGACAGATGTTTTTC,CACDTVLGDGSSWDTRQMFF
few,TRDD3,TRDV1,TRDJ1,TGTGCTCTTGGGGAACCCCGCCTTCTCCTCATACTGGGGCCATTGGGGAGCACCGATAAACTCATCTTT,CALGEPRLLLILGPLGSTDKLIF
few,TRDD3,TRDV1,TRDJ1,TGTGCTCTTGGGGAACTTGGCCTAGGCGGGGATATCGGAACCGATAAACTCATCTTT,CALGELGLGGDIGTDKLIF
few,TRDD3,TRDV2,TRDJ1,TGTGCCTGTGACACTATCGGTACTGGGGGATCCGACGCCGATAAACTCATCTTT,CACDTIGTGGSDADKLIF
.,.,TRDV2,TRDJ1,TGTGCCTGTGACACGGTGGGTTCATCCCACGATAAACTCATCTTT,CACDTVGSSHDKLIF
.,TRDD3,TRDV1,TRDJ1,TGTGCTCTTGGGGACCTTCCCAGATTCTGGGGGAGACTACACACCGATAAACTCATCTTT,CALGDLPRFWGRLHTDKLIF
.,TRDD3,TRDV1,TRDJ1,TGTGCTCTTGGGGAACAAAGGGGTCCTAGAATGGGGGATACGCACACCGATAAACTCATCTTT,CALGEQRGPRMGDTHTDKLIF
few,TRDD3,TRDV2,TRDJ3,TGTGCCTGTGACGTTCTACTGGGGGAATTCTCCTGGGACACCCGACAGATGTTTTTC,CACDVLLGEFSWDTRQMFF
.,TRDD3,TRDV2,TRDJ3,TGCGCCTGTGACACCTTGGGGGATACAGGGTCCTGGGACACCCGACAGATGTTTTTC,CACDTLGDTGSWDTRQMFF
.,.,TRDV1,TRDJ1,TGTGCTCTTGGGGAAGGCTGGGGATGGACCGATAAACTCATCTTT,CALGEGWGWTDKLIF
few,.,TRDV1,TRDJ1,TGTGCTCTCGTCCCCGGGGAGGTTGAACACCCCGGAGCTCCCGATAAACTCATCTTT,CALVPGEVEHPGAPDKLIF
medium-sized,TRDD3,TRDV2,TRDJ3,TGTGCCTGTGACACGTACTGGGGGAGCTCCTGGGACACCCGACAGATGTTTTTC,CACDTYWGSSWDTRQMFF
few,TRDD3,TRAV29/DV5,TRDJ1,TGTGCAGCAAGCGGGCCGGGGAAACGTACTGGGGGATACGGCGCCGATAAACTCATCTTT,CAASGPGKRTGGYGADKLIF
few,.,TRDV1,TRDJ2,TGTGCTCTTGGGAGGGGGACATATACCGGCTGGGAACCCGCTTTGACAGCACAACTCTTCTTT,CALGRGTYTGWEPALTAQLFF
few,TRDD3,TRDV2,TRDJ3,TGTGCCTGTGACACCGTGGGGGATCGAAGTGCAGGCAGCTCCTGGGACACCCGACAGATGTTTTTC,CACDTVGDRSAGSSWDTRQMFF
few,.,TRDV1,TRDJ1,TGTGCTCTTGGGGAATTCATCCCAATCTGGGGTTACGGAGGGGACACCGATAAACTCATCTTT,CALGEFIPIWGYGGDTDKLIF
few,TRDD3,TRDV1,TRDJ1,TGTGCTCTTGGGGCCCGTTCCCGACGGGTACTGGGGGATACAGCGGACACCGATAAACTCATCTTT,CALGARSRRVLGDTADTDKLIF
.,.,TRDV1,TRDJ1,TGTGCTCTTGGGGAAGTCAGAGGGGGCCCCTATCCCGATAAACTCATCTTT,CALGEVRGGPYPDKLIF
few,.,TRDV1,TRDJ1,TGTGCTCTTGGGAAATCCCCGTCGAGGGTCTGGGTCGATTTTAAACTCATCTTT,CALGKSPSRVWVDFKLIF
.,TRDD3,TRDV1,TRDJ1,TGTGCTCTTGGGGAAGTATCTATTTTCCAGTCTACTACTGGGGGACCCGATAAACTCATCTTT,CALGEVSIFQSTTGGPDKLIF
.,TRDD3,TRDV1,TRDJ1,TGTGCTCTTGGGGAACTAGCCTCCCGATGGGGGATACGCGCGAAGGCCGATAAACTCATCTTT,CALGELASRWGIRAKADKLIF
.,.,TRDV1,TRDJ1,TGTGCTCTTGGGGAACGGGCTCCTACCGTGGGGGGACTCCCCTCGTACACCGATAAACTCATCTTT,CALGERAPTVGGLPSYTDKLIF
few,.,TRDV1,TRDJ1,TGTGCTCTTGGGGAAGTAAAGGACTTCACTGGTCCGTACACCGATAAACTCATCTTT,CALGEVKDFTGPYTDKLIF
few,TRDD3,TRDV1,TRDJ1,TGTGCTCTTGGAGCGCCACCGAGTACTGGGGGACCGACCGATAAACTCATCTTT,CALGAPPSTGGPTDKLIF
.,TRDD3,TRAV29/DV5,TRDJ1,TGTGCAGCAAGCGTGAATGGGGGATACGCTACCGATAAACCCATCTTT,CAASVNGGYATDKPIF
few,.,TRDV1,TRDJ1,TGTGCTCTTGGTCAGCCTTGGGGGGACCTGTACACCGATAAACTCATCTTT,CALGQPWGDLYTDKLIF